This passage covers 23 T cell receptor beta chains from one sample sequenced in a study of T-cell memory formation after mild COVID-19. TCRdb used MiXCR to reprocess the 5' RACE reads, holding one entry per CDR3 protein. The data contain over 500,000 distinct CDR3 sequences, approximately 15% of them singletons. Sequenced input: PBMCs or a T cell subset sorted from them (not recorded which). The receptors originated from an adult woman who had mild COVID-19 (a few samples of this study predate the infection). Cell type and time point are not known.

Comment on this clonotype: Compared with germline, one end of the junction differs, possibly owing to a read error. The chain recombines TRBV5-1 with TRBJ2-7; 14 nucleotides line up with TRBD2. Germline CDR1 SGHRS, CDR2 YFSETQ. The CDR3 consists of 14 residues. CDR3: CASSLGTSGGTTHF. DNA of the CDR3: TGCGCCAGCAGCTTGGGGACTAGCGGGGGGACGACGCACTTC.

This clonotype was detected a few times. This rearrangement joins TRBV5-1 to TRBJ1-2; the D gene is possibly TRBD1 (6 bases). The germline CDR1 and CDR2 sequences are SGHRS and YFSETQ. This CDR3 has 18 amino acids. The germline V and J ends were trimmed by 1 base and 4 bases, with 23 bases remaining between them. The CDR3 sequence is CASSLTDRTSFGGYGYTF. The CDR3 nucleotides read TGCGCCAGCAGCTTGACCGACAGGACCTCTTTCGGCGGCTATGGCTACACCTTC.

This chain joins TRBV19 and TRBJ1-1; D gene unclear. Germline-derived CDR1 and CDR2 are LNHDA and SQIVND (reference sequence). The CDR3 is made up of 12 amino acids. Trimming shortened V by 3 bases and J by 5 bases, and 7 bases separated the two germline ends. The CDR3 coding sequence is TGTGCCAGTAGTATTACGGGAACTGAAGCTTTCTTT. Its translation is CASSITGTEAFF.

In this sample, this clonotype turned up a few times. This chain connects TRBV7-9 to TRBJ2-3, with D perhaps TRBD1 or TRBD2 (6 bases each). V lost 5 bases to trimming and J lost 3 bases, with 15 bases between them. The CDR3 consists of 15 residues. Germline loops: CDR1 SEHNR, CDR2 FQNEAQ (reference sequence). As DNA, the CDR3 is TGTGCCAGCAGCCTCTGGGGCGGGACAACAGATACGCAGTATTTT. Protein: CASSLWGGTTDTQYF.

The V gene is TRBV4-2, the J gene TRBJ2-1; TRBD1 might be the D (5 bases). Germline CDR1 and CDR2: LGHNA and YNFKEQ. V was shortened by 4 bases and J by 4 bases, with 17 bases between the two germline ends. This CDR3 spans 16 amino acids. The CDR3 nucleotides read TGTGCCAGCAGCCCCAACCCCCAGGGCGAGTACAATGAGCAGTTCTTC. This sequence encodes CASSPNPQGEYNEQFF.

V is TRBV4-1 and J is TRBJ2-1; tentatively, D is TRBD1 (6 bases). V was cut by 7 bases and J by 7 bases, with 20 bases left in between. The CDR3 has 15 residues. CDR1 and CDR2 from the germline V gene are MGHRA and YSYEKL. The CDR3 sequence: CASNRDTQDRNEQFF. The CDR3 DNA reads as TGCGCCAGCAACCGGGACACCCAGGATCGGAATGAGCAGTTCTTC.

This chain links TRBV9 with TRBJ2-6; 10 nucleotides match TRBD1. The V gene end was trimmed by 7 bases and the J gene end by 0 bases; junction bases not matched to a gene: 4. Germline V gene sequence: CDR1 SGDLS, CDR2 YYNGEE. This CDR3 has 16 residues. The CDR3 DNA reads as TGTGCCAGCCTCCGGGACAGGGGCTCTGGGGCCAACGTCCTGACTTTC. It translates to CASLRDRGSGANVLTF.

This clonotype was seen more than once but under ten times. The chain uses TRBV6-1 and TRBJ2-7; a weak D match, TRBD1 (6 bases). V shed 3 bases and J shed 0 bases, with 12 bases lying between them. Germline V gene data show CDR1 as MNHNS and CDR2 as SASEGT. This CDR3 is 15 amino acids long. The CDR3 DNA sequence: TGTGCCAGCAGTGAGTTTGGACAGAGCTCCTACGAGCAGTACTTC. It codes for CASSEFGQSSYEQYF.

This clonotype was counted only a few times. The gene calls are TRBV20-1 and TRBJ2-2, with TRBD2 as a possible D gene (6 bases). Germline CDR1 reads DFQATT; CDR2 reads SNEGSKA (reference sequence). CDR3 size: 13 residues. The V end was cut by 6 bases, the J end by 1 base, with 9 bases between. In DNA form, the CDR3 reads TGCAGTGCCTTGGGGGGGAACACCGGGGAGCTGTTTTTT. The encoded protein is CSALGGNTGELFF.

In this sample, this clonotype turned up a few times. The chain uses TRBV21-1 and TRBJ2-1; the DNA was not used to check the table's D call, TRBD1. TRBV21-1 is designated a pseudogene. This CDR3 comprises 15 residues. CDR3 region: CASSKGLDRVDEQFF. The DNA of the CDR3 is TGTGCCAGCAGCAAAGGATTAGACAGGGTAGATGAGCAGTTCTTC.

CDR3 DNA sequence: TGTGCCAGTAGTTCAGGACCGAGTCGCGGGCCCCAGCATTTT. This sequence encodes CASSSGPSRGPQHF. The chain has TRBV19 and TRBJ1-5; D remains ambiguous. Germline CDR1 LNHDA, CDR2 SQIVND (reference sequence). Trimming pared 5 bases from V and 9 bases from J, leaving 17 bases between. The CDR3 runs to 14 residues.

The chain couples TRBV7-3 to TRBJ1-1; TRBD1 might be the D (6 bases). Germline V gives CDR1 SGHTA, CDR2 FQGTGA. The CDR3 sequence is 14 residues long. V was trimmed by 3 bases and J by 3 bases, leaving 11 bases between them. CDR3 nucleotides: TGTGCCAGCAGCTTGCACAGGGATGACACTGAAGCTTTCTTT. This gives the protein CASSLHRDDTEAFF.

The chain couples TRBV7-8 to TRBJ1-2; D might be TRBD1 (5 bases). Germline CDR1 is SGHVS and CDR2 is FQNEAQ. The V and J ends lost 5 bases and 3 bases respectively, with 10 bases between them. The CDR3 contains 13 residues. The CDR3 DNA reads as TGTGCCAGCAGCCCCGGGGCGTACTATGGCTACACCTTC. It yields the protein CASSPGAYYGYTF.

This clonotype was counted a few times. The chain carries TRBV10-3 and TRBJ2-7; 9 nucleotides line up with TRBD1. Germline CDR1 ENHRY, CDR2 SYGVKD. Trimming at V came to 10 bases and at J to 3 bases, leaving 10 bases not matched to a gene. The CDR3 is 14 amino acids. CDR3 loop: CATRLTGGGYEQYF. Here the CDR3 DNA reads TGTGCCACCCGACTCACAGGGGGCGGCTACGAGCAGTACTTC.

This clonotype has just a few counts. This chain joins TRBV27 and TRBJ2-7; TRBD1 is a possible D gene (6 bases). CDR3 size: 13 residues. Trimming took off 6 bases at V and 5 bases at J, with 14 bases between the two ends. The germline CDR1 and CDR2 sequences are MNHEY and SMNVEV (reference sequence). CDR3: CASSQTGYHEQYF. In nucleotides, the CDR3 is TGTGCCAGCAGCCAAACAGGGTACCACGAGCAGTACTTC.

This clonotype was seen only a few times. The chain carries TRBV7-9 and TRBJ2-5; no reliable D call. Trimming took off 1 base at V and 5 bases at J, with 17 bases between the two ends. Germline lookup yields CDR1 SEHNR and CDR2 FQNEAQ (reference sequence). The CDR3 covers 16 residues. CDR3 DNA sequence: TGTGCCAGCAGCTTAGGCTTAGTTGGGGAATTGGAGACCCAGTACTTC. Protein product: CASSLGLVGELETQYF.

The chain joins TRBV11-2 to TRBJ2-7; D remains unclear. Trimming cost V 5 bases and J 2 bases, with 22 bases left between them. CDR3 length: 17 residues. Germline V CDR1 and CDR2: SGHAT, FQNNGV. CDR3: CASSPPRSRSPTYEQYF. CDR3 DNA: TGTGCCAGCAGCCCTCCCCGCTCCCGCTCCCCGACCTACGAGCAGTACTTC.

The genes are TRBV7-6 and TRBJ2-7; 9 nucleotides match TRBD2. The CDR3 has 17 amino acids. The J segment lost 2 bases and the V segment lost 6 bases, leaving 14 bases of the junction unmatched. Germline V gives CDR1 SGHVS, CDR2 FNYEAQ. In nucleotides, the CDR3 is TGTGCCAGCAGATTGGGTGGTGGATTAGCGGGGGCCTACGAGCAGTACTTC. It specifies CASRLGGGLAGAYEQYF.

The chain recombines TRBV6-1 with TRBJ2-3; perhaps D is TRBD1 or TRBD2 (5 bases each). The CDR3 extends over 12 amino acids. Germline CDR1 MNHNS, CDR2 SASEGT. V lost 7 bases to trimming and J lost 6 bases, with 11 bases between them. The CDR3 protein is CASTRGRDTQYF. The CDR3 DNA reads TGTGCCAGCACTCGGGGACGTGATACGCAGTATTTT.

DNA of the CDR3: TGTGCCAGCAGCCCAATGGACAGAATGAACACTGAAGCTTTCTTT. Translated: CASSPMDRMNTEAFF. This chain uses TRBV4-2 with TRBJ1-1, with a possible D match to TRBD1 (6 bases). The germline gives CDR1 LGHNA, CDR2 YNFKEQ. The V and J ends lost 4 bases and 0 bases respectively, with 12 bases between them. The CDR3 length is 15 residues.

This clonotype came up once. CDR3 loop: CAISESLASTDTQYF. CDR3 nucleotide sequence: TGTGCCATCAGTGAGTCCCTAGCGAGCACAGATACGCAGTATTTT. The chain has TRBV10-3 and TRBJ2-3, with D perhaps matching TRBD2 (6 bases). CDR1 is ENHRY and CDR2 is SYGVKD in the germline V gene. The CDR3 sequence is 15 residues long. V shed 0 bases and J shed 0 bases, with 7 bases lying between them.

The table lists this clonotype with a few counts. This chain connects TRBV24-1 to TRBJ2-7, with D maybe TRBD1 (6 bases). Germline CDR1 and CDR2: KGHDR and SFDVKD. Trimming pared 4 bases from V and 0 bases from J, leaving 15 bases between. The CDR3 has 16 residues. CDR3 region: CATSDPQGRSSYEQYF. The CDR3 DNA follows: TGTGCCACCAGTGACCCACAGGGACGGAGCTCCTACGAGCAGTACTTC.

This clonotype was counted between two and nine times. This chain links TRBV5-1 with TRBJ2-1; D ambiguous. From germline, CDR1 is SGHRS and CDR2 YFSETQ. This CDR3 is built from 12 residues. Deletions cut 2 bases from V and 6 bases from J, with 6 bases between. CDR3 sequence (DNA): TGCGCCAGCAGCTTTGTTAGCAATGAGCAGTTCTTC. The encoded protein is CASSFVSNEQFF.